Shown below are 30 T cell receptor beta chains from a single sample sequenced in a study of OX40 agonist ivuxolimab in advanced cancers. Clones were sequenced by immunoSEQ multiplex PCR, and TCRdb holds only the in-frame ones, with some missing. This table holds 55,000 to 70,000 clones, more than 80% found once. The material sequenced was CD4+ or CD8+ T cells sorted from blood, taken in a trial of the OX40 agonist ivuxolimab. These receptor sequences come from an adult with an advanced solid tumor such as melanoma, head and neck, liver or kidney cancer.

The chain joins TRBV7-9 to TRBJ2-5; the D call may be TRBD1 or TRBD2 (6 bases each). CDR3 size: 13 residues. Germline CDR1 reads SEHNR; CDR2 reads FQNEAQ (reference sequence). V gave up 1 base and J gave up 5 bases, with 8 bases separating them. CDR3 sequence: CASSLEGGETQYF. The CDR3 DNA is TGTGCCAGCAGCTTAGAAGGGGGGGAGACCCAGTACTTC.

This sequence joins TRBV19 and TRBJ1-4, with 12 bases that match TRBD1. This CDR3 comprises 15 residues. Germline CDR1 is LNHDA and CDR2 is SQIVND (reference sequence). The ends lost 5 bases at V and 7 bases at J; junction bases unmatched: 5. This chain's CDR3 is CASSRGDRGLEKLFF. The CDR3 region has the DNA TGTGCCAGTAGTCGGGGGGACAGGGGGCTTGAAAAACTGTTTTTT.

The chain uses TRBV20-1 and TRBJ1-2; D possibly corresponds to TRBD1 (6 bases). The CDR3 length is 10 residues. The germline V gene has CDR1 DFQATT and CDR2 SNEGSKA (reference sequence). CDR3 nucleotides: TGCACCGCGGGGGCAAATGGCTACACCTTC. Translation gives CTAGANGYTF.

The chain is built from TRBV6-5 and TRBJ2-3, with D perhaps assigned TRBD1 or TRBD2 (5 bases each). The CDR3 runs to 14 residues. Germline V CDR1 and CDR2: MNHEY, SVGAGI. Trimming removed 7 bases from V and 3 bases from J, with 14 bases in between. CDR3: CASKDTSGTDTQYF. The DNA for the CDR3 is TGTGCCAGCAAGGACACATCGGGGACAGATACGCAGTATTTT.

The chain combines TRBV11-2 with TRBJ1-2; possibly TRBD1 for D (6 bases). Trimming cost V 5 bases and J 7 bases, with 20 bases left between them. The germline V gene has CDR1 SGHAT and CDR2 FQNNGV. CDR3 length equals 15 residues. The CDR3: CASSRVGQQDSGYTF. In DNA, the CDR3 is TGTGCCAGCAGCCGAGTCGGACAGCAAGATAGTGGCTACACCTTC.

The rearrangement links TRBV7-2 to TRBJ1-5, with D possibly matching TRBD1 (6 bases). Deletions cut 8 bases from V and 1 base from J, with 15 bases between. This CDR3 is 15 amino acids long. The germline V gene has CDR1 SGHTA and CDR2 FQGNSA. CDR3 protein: CASSPRGVSNQPQHF. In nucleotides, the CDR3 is TGTGCCAGCTCCCCTAGGGGGGTCAGCAATCAGCCCCAGCATTTT.

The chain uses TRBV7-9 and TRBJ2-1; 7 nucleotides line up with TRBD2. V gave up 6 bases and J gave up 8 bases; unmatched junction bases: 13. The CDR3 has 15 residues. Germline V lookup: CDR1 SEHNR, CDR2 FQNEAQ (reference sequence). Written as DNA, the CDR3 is TGTGCCAGCAGTATCAGCGGGAAGCAAATAGATGAGCAGTTCTTC. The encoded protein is CASSISGKQIDEQFF.

CDR3 region: CASSSEYGYTF. The DNA of the CDR3 is TGTGCCAGCAGTTCCGAGTATGGCTACACCTTC. The chain couples TRBV6-5 to TRBJ1-2; no definite D call. This CDR3 spans 11 amino acids. Between the trimmed V and J ends, which lost 4 bases and 5 bases, there was a span of 5 bases. Germline V CDR1 and CDR2: MNHEY, SVGAGI.

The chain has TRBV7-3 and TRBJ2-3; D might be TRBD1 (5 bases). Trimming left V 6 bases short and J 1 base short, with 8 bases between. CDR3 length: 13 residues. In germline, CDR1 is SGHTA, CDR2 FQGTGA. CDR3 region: CASSRRGTDTQYF. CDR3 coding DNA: TGTGCCAGCAGTCGCAGGGGCACAGATACGCAGTATTTT.

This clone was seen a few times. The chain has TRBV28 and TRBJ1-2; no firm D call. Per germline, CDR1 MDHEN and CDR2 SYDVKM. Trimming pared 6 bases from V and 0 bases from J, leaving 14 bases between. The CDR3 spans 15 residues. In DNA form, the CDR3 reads TGTGCCAGCAGGGGATTGGGGTCGACTAACTATGGCTACACCTTC. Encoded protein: CASRGLGSTNYGYTF.

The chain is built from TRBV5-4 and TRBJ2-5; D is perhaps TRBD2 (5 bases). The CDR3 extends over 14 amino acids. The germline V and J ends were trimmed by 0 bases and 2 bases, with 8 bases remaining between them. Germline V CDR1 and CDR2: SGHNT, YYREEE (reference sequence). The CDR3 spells CASSLDRGQETQYF. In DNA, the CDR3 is TGTGCCAGCAGCTTGGATCGGGGTCAAGAGACCCAGTACTTC.

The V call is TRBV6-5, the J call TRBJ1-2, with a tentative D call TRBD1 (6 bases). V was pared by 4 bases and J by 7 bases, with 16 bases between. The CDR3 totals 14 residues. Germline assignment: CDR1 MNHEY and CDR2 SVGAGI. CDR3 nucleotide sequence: TGTGCCAGCAGTTTCTTACAGGGATCTATTGGCTACACCTTC. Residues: CASSFLQGSIGYTF.

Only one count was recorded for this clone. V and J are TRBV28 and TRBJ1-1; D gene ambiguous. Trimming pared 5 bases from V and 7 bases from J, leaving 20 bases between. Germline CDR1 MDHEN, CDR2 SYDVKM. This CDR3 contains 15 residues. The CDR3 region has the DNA TGTGCCAGCAGTCCAACACTAGGAATTCAGTTTGAAGCTTTCTTT. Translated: CASSPTLGIQFEAFF.

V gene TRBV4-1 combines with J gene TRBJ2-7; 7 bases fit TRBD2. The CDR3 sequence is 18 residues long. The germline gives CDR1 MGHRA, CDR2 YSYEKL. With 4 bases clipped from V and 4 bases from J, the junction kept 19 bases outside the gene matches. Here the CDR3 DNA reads TGCGCCAGCAGCCTAGCTCGGGTAGCGGGTATAAGCGAGTACGAGCAGTACTTC. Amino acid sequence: CASSLARVAGISEYEQYF.

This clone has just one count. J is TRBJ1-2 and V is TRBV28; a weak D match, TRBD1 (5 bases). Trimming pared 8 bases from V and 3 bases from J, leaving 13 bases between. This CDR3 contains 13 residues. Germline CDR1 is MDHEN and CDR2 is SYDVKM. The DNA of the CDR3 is TGTGCCAGCGGGGCCGCGGCCGACTATGGCTACACCTTC. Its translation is CASGAAADYGYTF.

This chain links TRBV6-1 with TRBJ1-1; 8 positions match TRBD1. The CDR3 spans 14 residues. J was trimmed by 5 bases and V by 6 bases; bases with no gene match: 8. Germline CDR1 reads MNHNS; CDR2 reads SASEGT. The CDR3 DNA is TGTGCCAGCAGGCGGACAGGGTTGGGGACTGAAGCTTTCTTT. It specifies CASRRTGLGTEAFF.

This CDR3 reads CSAREDVALFF. The CDR3, as DNA: TGCAGTGCTAGGGAAGATGTGGCACTGTTTTTT. V is TRBV20-1 and J is TRBJ1-4; no firm D call. The V gene's germline CDR1 is DFQATT and CDR2 SNEGSKA (reference sequence). Trimming removed 3 bases from V and 13 bases from J, with 12 bases in between. The CDR3 covers 11 residues.

CDR3 DNA sequence: TGCGCCAGCAGCTTCCCGGGACAGGGGAGCACCGGGGAGCTGTTTTTT. This translates into CASSFPGQGSTGELFF. The J gene is TRBJ2-2, the V gene TRBV5-1; 10 bases map to TRBD1. The germline V gene encodes CDR1 SGHRS and CDR2 YFSETQ. This CDR3 has 16 residues. The V gene end was trimmed by 2 bases and the J gene end by 4 bases; junction bases not matched to a gene: 5.

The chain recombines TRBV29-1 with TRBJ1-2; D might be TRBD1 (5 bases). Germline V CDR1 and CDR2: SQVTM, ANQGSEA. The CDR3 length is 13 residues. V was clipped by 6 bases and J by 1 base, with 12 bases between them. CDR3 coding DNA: TGCAGCGTGGGGGACCAGGGTAACTATGGCTACACCTTC. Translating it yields CSVGDQGNYGYTF.

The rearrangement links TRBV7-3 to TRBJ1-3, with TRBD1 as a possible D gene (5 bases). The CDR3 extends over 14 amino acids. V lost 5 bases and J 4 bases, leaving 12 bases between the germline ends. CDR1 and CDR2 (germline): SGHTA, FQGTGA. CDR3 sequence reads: CASSLGGVGNTIYF. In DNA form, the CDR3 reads TGTGCCAGCAGCCTCGGAGGGGTCGGAAACACCATATATTTT.

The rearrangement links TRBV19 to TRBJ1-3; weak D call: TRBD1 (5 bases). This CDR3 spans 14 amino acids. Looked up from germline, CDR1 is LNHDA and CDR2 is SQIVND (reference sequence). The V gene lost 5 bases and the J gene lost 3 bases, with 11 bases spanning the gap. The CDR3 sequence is CASSQEGLGNTIYF. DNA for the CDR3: TGTGCCAGTAGTCAGGAGGGGCTTGGAAACACCATATATTTT.

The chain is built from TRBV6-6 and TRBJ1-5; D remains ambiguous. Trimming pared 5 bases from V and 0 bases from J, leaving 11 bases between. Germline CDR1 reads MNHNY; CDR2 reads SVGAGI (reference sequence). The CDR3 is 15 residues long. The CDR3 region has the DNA TGTGCCAGCAGTCCCCAGTGGGCTAGCAATCAGCCCCAGCATTTT. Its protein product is CASSPQWASNQPQHF.

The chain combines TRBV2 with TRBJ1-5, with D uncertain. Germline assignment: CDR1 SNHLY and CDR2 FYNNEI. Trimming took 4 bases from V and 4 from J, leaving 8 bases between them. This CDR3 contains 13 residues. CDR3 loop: CASSVESNQPQHF. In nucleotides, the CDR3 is TGTGCCAGCAGTGTAGAGTCTAATCAGCCCCAGCATTTT.

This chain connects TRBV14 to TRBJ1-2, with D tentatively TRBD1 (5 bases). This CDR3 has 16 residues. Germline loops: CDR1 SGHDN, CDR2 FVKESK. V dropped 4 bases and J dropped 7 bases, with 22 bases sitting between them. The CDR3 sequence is CASSRSVPGILSGYTF. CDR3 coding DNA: TGTGCCAGCAGCCGTTCCGTACCAGGGATTTTGTCTGGCTACACCTTC. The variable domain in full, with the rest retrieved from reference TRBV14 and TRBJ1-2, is EAGVTQFPSHSVIEKGQTVTLRCDPISGHDNLYWYRRVMGKEIKFLLHFVKESKQDESGMPNNRFLAERTGGTYSTLKVQPAELEDSGVYFCASSRSVPGILSGYTFGSGTRLTVV.

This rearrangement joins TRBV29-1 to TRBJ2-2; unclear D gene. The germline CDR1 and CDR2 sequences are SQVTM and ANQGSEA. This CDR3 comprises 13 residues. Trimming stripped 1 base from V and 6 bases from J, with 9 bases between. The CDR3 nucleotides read TGCAGCGTTGAAGTTTTGGTGTCCGGGGAGCTGTTTTTT. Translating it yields CSVEVLVSGELFF.

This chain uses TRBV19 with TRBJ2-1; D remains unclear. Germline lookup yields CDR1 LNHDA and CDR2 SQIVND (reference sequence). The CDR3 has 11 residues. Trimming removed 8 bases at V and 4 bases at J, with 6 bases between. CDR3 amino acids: CASQSYNEQFF. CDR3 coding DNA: TGTGCCAGTCAGAGTTACAATGAGCAGTTCTTC.

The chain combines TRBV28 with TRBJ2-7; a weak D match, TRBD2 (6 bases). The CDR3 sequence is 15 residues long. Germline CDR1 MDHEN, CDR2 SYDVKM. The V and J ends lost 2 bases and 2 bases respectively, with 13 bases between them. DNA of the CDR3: TGTGCCAGCAGTTTAGTTTCCGCGGGACCCTACGAGCAGTACTTC. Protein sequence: CASSLVSAGPYEQYF. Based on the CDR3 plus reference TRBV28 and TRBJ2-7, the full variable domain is DVKVTQSSRYLVKRTGEKVFLECVQDMDHENMFWYRQDPGLGLRLIYFSYDVKMKEKGDIPEGYSVSREKKERFSLILESASTNQTSMYLCASSLVSAGPYEQYFGPGTRLTVT.

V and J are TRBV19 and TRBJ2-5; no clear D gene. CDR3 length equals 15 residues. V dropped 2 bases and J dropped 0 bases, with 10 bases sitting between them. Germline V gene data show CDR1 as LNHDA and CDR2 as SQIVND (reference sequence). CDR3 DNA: TGTGCCAGTAGTATACAGTATGTAAACCAAGAGACCCAGTACTTC. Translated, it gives CASSIQYVNQETQYF.

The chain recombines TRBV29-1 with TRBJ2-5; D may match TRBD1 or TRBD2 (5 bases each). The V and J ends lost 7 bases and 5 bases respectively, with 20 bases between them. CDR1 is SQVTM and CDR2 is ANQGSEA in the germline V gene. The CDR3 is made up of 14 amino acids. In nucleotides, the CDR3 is TGCAGCGCCGACTATGACAGTGGATCGGAGACCCAGTACTTC. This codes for CSADYDSGSETQYF.

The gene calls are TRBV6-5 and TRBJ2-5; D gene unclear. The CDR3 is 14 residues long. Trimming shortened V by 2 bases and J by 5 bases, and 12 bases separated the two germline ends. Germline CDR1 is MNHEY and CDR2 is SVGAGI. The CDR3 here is CASSYRPAGETQYF. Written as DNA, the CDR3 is TGTGCCAGCAGTTACAGGCCCGCCGGGGAGACCCAGTACTTC.